The rows below give T cell receptor beta chains drawn from one sample of a study of blood T cell repertoires in COVID-19. The table came from immunoSEQ multiplex PCR; TCRdb's copy has only in-frame clones and leaves some out. The profile shows about 74,000 clones, about four fifths of them singletons. Material: peripheral blood. These receptors all stem from a man between 70 and 80 years old with acute or convalescent COVID-19. CDR3s include the opening cysteine and the closing phenylalanine or tryptophan. The D gene is left open where the match is weak. Clone size appears in some rows only: once, few, many, or a class for an expanded clone.

d_gene	j_gene	v_gene	abundance	CDR3aa	CDR3nt
TRBD1	TRBJ2-2	TRBV24-1	few	CATADRVIGELFF	TGTGCCACCGCGGACAGGGTAATCGGGGAGCTGTTTTTT
NA	TRBJ1-2	TRBV7-3	few	CASSLDSRGGAYYGYTF	TGTGCCAGCAGCTTAGACTCCCGAGGGGGGGCCTACTATGGCTACACCTTC
TRBD1	TRBJ2-7	TRBV5-1	NA	CASSPEGQHYEQYF	TGCGCCAGCAGCCCAGAGGGACAGCACTACGAGCAGTACTTC
TRBD2	TRBJ2-3	TRBV27	few	CASSPLGLASTDTQYF	TGTGCCAGCAGCCCACTGGGACTAGCTAGCACAGATACGCAGTATTTT
NA	TRBJ1-2	TRBV6-5	NA	CASSSASTVFNYGYTF	TGTGCCAGCAGTTCGGCTTCGACAGTCTTTAACTATGGCTACACCTTC
NA	TRBJ2-2	TRBV6-5	NA	CASWGGAFTGELFF	TGTGCCAGCTGGGGGGGGGCTTTCACCGGGGAGCTGTTTTTT
NA	TRBJ1-6	TRBV11-2	few	CASRGQSNSPLHF	TGTGCCAGTCGCGGGCAGTCTAATTCACCCCTCCACTTT
NA	TRBJ2-5	TRBV6-2/TRBV6-3	NA	CASSYPITALYQETQYF	TGTGCCAGCAGTTACCCGATTACAGCTCTATACCAAGAGACCCAGTACTTC
TRBD2	TRBJ2-5	TRBV6-2/TRBV6-3	NA	CASSSVRTSGLYQETQYF	TGTGCCAGCAGTTCCGTCCGGACTAGCGGTTTGTACCAAGAGACCCAGTACTTC
NA	TRBJ2-1	TRBV7-2	NA	CASATGRSYNEQFF	TGTGCCAGCGCCACAGGCCGTTCCTACAATGAGCAGTTCTTC
TRBD2	TRBJ2-1	TRBV5-1	NA	CASSLGLAGASSYNEQFF	TGCGCCAGCAGCTTGGGACTAGCGGGGGCCAGCTCCTACAATGAGCAGTTCTTC
TRBD1	TRBJ1-4	TRBV19	NA	CASSAGQDNEKLFF	TGTGCCAGTAGTGCTGGACAGGATAATGAAAAACTGTTTTTT
TRBD2	TRBJ2-1	TRBV29-1	NA	CSVDALAGGNEQFF	TGCAGCGTTGACGCACTAGCGGGAGGAAATGAGCAGTTCTTC
NA	TRBJ1-3	TRBV5-4	NA	CASRSGNTIYF	TGTGCCAGCCGCTCTGGAAACACCATATATTTT
TRBD2	TRBJ2-1	TRBV7-3	NA	CASSHSGTYNEQFF	TGTGCCAGCAGCCATAGCGGGACCTACAATGAGCAGTTCTTC
NA	TRBJ2-5	TRBV6-2/TRBV6-3	NA	CASSYSSWETQYF	TGTGCCAGCAGTTACTCGAGTTGGGAGACCCAGTACTTC
NA	TRBJ2-6	TRBV11-1	NA	CASTLVLSGANVLTF	TGTGCCAGCACCCTTGTCCTCTCTGGGGCCAACGTCCTGACTTTC
TRBD2	TRBJ2-7	TRBV29-1	few	CSVGGLAGPAYEQYF	TGCAGCGTTGGGGGCTTAGCGGGCCCCGCCTACGAGCAGTACTTC
TRBD2	TRBJ2-1	TRBV6-6	NA	CASRERGEYNEQFF	TGTGCCAGCCGGGAGCGGGGAGAATACAATGAGCAGTTCTTC
NA	TRBJ2-2	TRBV28	NA	CATETENTGELFF	TGTGCCACCGAGACAGAGAACACCGGGGAGCTGTTTTTT
NA	TRBJ2-1	TRBV7-8	NA	CASSLRSSSSYNEQFF	TGTGCCAGCAGCTTAAGAAGTTCGAGCTCCTACAATGAGCAGTTCTTC
TRBD1	TRBJ2-6	TRBV28	NA	CASLPSGQGSPGANVLTF	TGTGCCAGCCTCCCGTCGGGACAGGGTAGTCCTGGGGCCAACGTCCTGACTTTC
NA	TRBJ2-1	TRBV9	few	CASSRDSGYEQFF	TGTGCCAGCAGTAGGGACTCGGGGTATGAGCAGTTCTTC
NA	TRBJ1-2	TRBV5-5	NA	CASSLAGQGRPLIGYTF	TGTGCCAGCAGCTTGGCTGGGCAGGGGAGACCTCTTATAGGCTACACCTTC
NA	TRBJ1-1	TRBV2	NA	CASSDWRAGAFF	TGTGCCAGCAGTGATTGGAGGGCGGGGGCTTTCTTT
NA	TRBJ2-7	TRBV3-1/TRBV3-2	NA	CASSQGRNEQYF	TGTGCCAGCAGCCAAGGGAGGAACGAGCAGTACTTC
NA	TRBJ1-1	TRBV3-1/TRBV3-2	NA	CASSQSVGATEAFF	TGTGCCAGCAGCCAAAGTGTTGGGGCTACTGAAGCTTTCTTT
NA	TRBJ2-2	TRBV9	NA	CASSVRGASLTGELFF	TGTGCCAGCAGCGTACGGGGGGCCAGCCTCACCGGGGAGCTGTTTTTT
NA	TRBJ2-7	TRBV6-5	NA	CASSSAPYEQYF	TGTGCCAGCAGTTCCGCGCCCTACGAGCAGTACTTC
NA	TRBJ1-5	TRBV6-5	NA	CASSRLDYSNQPQHF	TGTGCCAGCAGTCGACTGGATTATAGCAATCAGCCCCAGCATTTT
TRBD1	TRBJ1-1	TRBV10-3	NA	CAIGDSPNTEAFF	TGTGCCATCGGGGACAGCCCGAACACTGAAGCTTTCTTT
TRBD1	TRBJ2-3	TRBV7-3	NA	CASSLGTGADTQYF	TGTGCCAGCAGCTTAGGGACAGGGGCAGATACGCAGTATTTT
NA	TRBJ1-1	TRBV29-1	NA	CSVVLTEAFF	TGCAGCGTTGTACTAACTGAAGCTTTCTTT
NA	TRBJ2-1	TRBV24-1	NA	CATSEVGATNEQFF	TGTGCCACCAGTGAGGTGGGGGCAACTAATGAGCAGTTCTTC
TRBD2	TRBJ2-5	TRBV5-6	NA	CASSPLGAGEETQYF	TGTGCCAGCAGCCCCCTGGGAGCGGGGGAAGAGACCCAGTACTTC
NA	TRBJ2-7	TRBV6-5	few	CASSPIENYEQYF	TGTGCCAGCAGCCCGATCGAGAATTACGAGCAGTACTTC
NA	TRBJ1-5	TRBV30	NA	CAWRETQHQPQHF	TGTGCCTGGAGGGAAACACAGCATCAGCCCCAGCATTTT
TRBD2	TRBJ2-3	TRBV4-2	NA	CASSQDVSGAFLAQYF	TGTGCCAGCAGCCAAGATGTCAGCGGGGCATTTTTGGCGCAGTATTTT
NA	TRBJ2-1	TRBV12-3/TRBV12-4	NA	CASGPVAYNEQFF	TGTGCCAGCGGGCCGGTAGCCTACAATGAGCAGTTCTTC
NA	TRBJ2-3	TRBV10-2	once	CASRINTDTQYF	TGCGCCAGCAGAATAAACACAGATACGCAGTATTTT
NA	TRBJ1-1	TRBV27	NA	CASSLAGARNTEAFF	TGTGCCAGCAGTTTAGCAGGGGCGCGGAACACTGAAGCTTTCTTT
NA	TRBJ2-1	TRBV21-1	NA	CARTGPASEDFTNEQFF	TGTGCCAGGACAGGGCCGGCCTCGGAGGATTTTACAAATGAGCAGTTCTTC
NA	TRBJ1-6	TRBV11-2	NA	CASSPATLASPLHF	TGTGCCAGCAGCCCCGCCACATTGGCTTCACCCCTCCACTTT
TRBD1	TRBJ1-2	TRBV6-5	NA	CASSSDRGGGYTF	TGTGCCAGCAGTTCTGACAGGGGAGGTGGCTACACCTTC
TRBD2	TRBJ2-1	TRBV28	once	CASSSPSTSARVNEQFF	TGTGCCAGCAGCTCCCCTTCGACTAGCGCCCGAGTGAATGAGCAGTTCTTC
NA	TRBJ1-2	TRBV7-9	few	CASSFAGDLYGYTF	TGTGCCAGCAGCTTTGCAGGGGATCTCTATGGCTACACCTTC
NA	TRBJ1-3	TRBV13	many	CASSLGQISSGNTIYF	TGTGCCAGCAGCTTAGGACAGATCTCCTCTGGAAACACCATATATTTT
NA	TRBJ2-7	TRBV9	NA	CASQPGDSYEQYF	TGTGCCAGCCAACCGGGAGACTCCTACGAGCAGTACTTC
TRBD1	TRBJ1-6	TRBV6-5	NA	CASSQGDSPLHF	TGTGCCAGCAGTCAGGGGGATTCACCCCTCCACTTT
TRBD2	TRBJ2-5	TRBV2	NA	CASTPQAGETQYF	TGTGCCAGCACCCCCCAAGCGGGGGAGACCCAGTACTTC
TRBD1	TRBJ2-1	TRBV5-1	NA	CASSPGQGVNEQFF	TGCGCCAGCAGCCCTGGACAGGGGGTGAATGAGCAGTTCTTC
NA	TRBJ2-1	TRBV3-1/TRBV3-2	few	CASSQEMRGSYNEQFF	TGTGCCAGCAGCCAAGAAATGAGGGGGTCCTACAATGAGCAGTTCTTC
NA	TRBJ2-7	TRBV6-6	NA	CASSGHRDYEQYF	TGTGCCAGCAGTGGCCACAGGGACTACGAGCAGTACTTC
TRBD1	TRBJ1-6	TRBV5-1	NA	CASSEDGTDNSPLHF	TGCGCCAGCAGCGAGGACGGGACAGATAATTCACCCCTCCACTTT
TRBD1	TRBJ1-5	TRBV7-9	NA	CASSLGTGQGNQPQHF	TGTGCCAGCAGCTTGGGGACAGGCCAGGGCAATCAGCCCCAGCATTTT